This entry features one T cell receptor (beta chain) sequence. Sequencing was performed with immunoSEQ multiplex PCR; in TCRdb, only in-frame clones are kept and a portion is missing. The data contain 150,000 to 200,000 clones, more than 75% of them singletons. This entry is derived from a study of T cell responses to AZD1222 COVID-19 vaccine. CDR1 and CDR2 (germline): MNHEY, SVGEGT. This CDR3 contains 13 residues. V dropped 3 bases and J dropped 1 base, with 6 bases sitting between them. The receptor was isolated from an adult who received the AZD1222 COVID-19 vaccine. V is TRBV6-2 or TRBV6-3 and J is TRBJ1-1; no reliable D call. The sample consisted of peripheral blood, taken 28 days after the second AZD1222 dose. The CDR3 DNA follows: TGTGCCAGCAGTTATGCAGGGAACACTGAAGCTTTCTTT. It yields the protein CASSYAGNTEAFF.